The sequence of this T cell receptor (beta chain) was determined in a study of OX40 agonist ivuxolimab in advanced cancers. The overall study: Patients undergoing dose escalation presented with hepatocellular carcinoma, melanoma, renal cell or head and neck cancer.

Concerning this clone: Its target is not known.

This table comes from immunoSEQ multiplex PCR, and its TCRdb copy is limited to in-frame clones, with some not included. Altogether 20,000 to 25,000 clones are present, 65% to 80% being singletons, with the ten largest covering 16%. CDR3 size: 14 residues. V lost 0 bases to trimming and J lost 4 bases; unmatched junction nucleotides: 3. From germline, CDR1 is SGDLS and CDR2 YYNGEE. Study observations and caveats: In general, CD8+ T cells held more expanded clones than CD4+ did, on average.

This chain links TRBV9 with TRBJ2-7, with TRBD1 identical over 8 bases. The input for sequencing was CD4+ or CD8+ T cells sorted from blood, taken in a trial of the OX40 agonist ivuxolimab. The TCR was taken from an adult with an advanced solid tumor such as melanoma, head and neck, liver or kidney cancer. The CDR3 region is CASSVGTGKYEQYF. The CDR3 DNA is TGTGCCAGCAGCGTAGGGACAGGGAAGTACGAGCAGTACTTC.